The 15 T cell receptor beta chains given below trace back to one sample, sequenced in a study of blood T cell repertoires in COVID-19. Only in-frame clones appear in the TCRdb table, and some are missing; sequencing was by immunoSEQ multiplex PCR. The sample shows about 480,000 clones, roughly 91% of them seen only once. Sequenced sample: peripheral blood. The receptor set was obtained from a woman in her twenties or thirties with acute or convalescent COVID-19.

The chain links TRBV18 to TRBJ2-5; 8 positions match TRBD1. The junction had 11 bases not matched to a gene; V was cut back by 4 bases and J by 4 bases. The CDR3 totals 16 residues. Germline CDR1 and CDR2: KGHSH and LQKENI. The CDR3 DNA is TGTGCCAGCTCACGCTCCGCAGGGGGCGATGGAGAGACCCAGTACTTC. It encodes CASSRSAGGDGETQYF.

The chain recombines TRBV30 with TRBJ1-2; TRBD1 matches at 7 bases. Germline lookup yields CDR1 GTSNPN and CDR2 SVGIG (reference sequence). V was pared by 2 bases and J by 1 base, with 10 bases of the junction left unmatched. The CDR3 runs 16 residues. The CDR3 DNA sequence: TGTGCCTGGAGTCCCAAGACAGGGAGGCGTAACTATGGCTACACCTTC. Its protein is CAWSPKTGRRNYGYTF.

This chain connects TRBV2 to TRBJ2-5, with D possibly TRBD2 on 6 matching bases. V was trimmed by 3 bases and J by 2 bases, leaving 13 bases between them. CDR1 is SNHLY, CDR2 FYNNEI, per germline. The CDR3 is 15 residues long. The CDR3: CASSERGGGQETQYF. CDR3 nucleotide sequence: TGTGCCAGCAGTGAGAGGGGAGGAGGGCAAGAGACCCAGTACTTC.

The CDR3 region has the DNA TGTGCCAGCAGCTTAAGGTCCGGCGGGGTGAAGGCCGGGGAGCTGTTTTTT. The encoded protein is CASSLRSGGVKAGELFF. This chain links TRBV11-2 with TRBJ2-2, with D tentatively TRBD2 (6 bases). CDR1 SGHAT and CDR2 FQNNGV come from the germline V gene. Trimming shortened V by 2 bases and J by 6 bases, and 19 bases separated the two germline ends. The CDR3 extends over 17 amino acids.

The rearrangement joins TRBV7-9 to TRBJ1-2; D perhaps matches TRBD1 (6 bases). Germline V CDR1 and CDR2: SEHNR, FQNEAQ (reference sequence). Trimming shortened V by 1 base and J by 8 bases, and 17 bases separated the two germline ends. This CDR3 has 15 residues. CDR3 nucleotide sequence: TGTGCCAGCAGCTTAGGGACGGACAGCCTTGGGGGCTACACCTTC. Amino acids: CASSLGTDSLGGYTF.

The chain recombines TRBV3-1 (or the pseudogene TRBV3-2) with TRBJ1-1; 7 nucleotides agree with TRBD1. J lost 0 bases, V lost 4 bases, and 8 bases had no gene match. The CDR3 extends over 16 amino acids. Germline CDR1 reads LGHDT; CDR2 reads YNNKEL (reference sequence). The CDR3 DNA reads as TGTGCCAGCAGCCCCCTCGGACAGGCCATGAACACTGAAGCTTTCTTT. It encodes CASSPLGQAMNTEAFF.

This chain uses TRBV20-1 with TRBJ2-2; a possible D gene is TRBD1 (5 bases). In germline, CDR1 is DFQATT, CDR2 SNEGSKA (reference sequence). Trimming removed 6 bases from V and 8 bases from J, with 10 bases in between. The CDR3 loop spans 11 amino acids. The CDR3 bases are TGCAGTGCCACCAGGGAAGGGGAGCTGTTTTTT. This gives the protein CSATREGELFF.

The chain links TRBV28 to TRBJ1-2, with a weak D call TRBD1 (6 bases). Germline V lookup: CDR1 MDHEN, CDR2 SYDVKM. Trimming removed 3 bases from V and 4 bases from J, with 15 bases in between. The CDR3 covers 15 residues. The CDR3 DNA reads TGTGCCAGCAGTTTGGGGGGGCGCGGAGGCTATGGCTACACCTTC. The encoded protein is CASSLGGRGGYGYTF.

The chain couples TRBV11-1 to TRBJ1-1, with D maybe TRBD1 (6 bases). Trimming removed 2 bases at V and 4 bases at J, with 8 bases between. This CDR3 region has 13 residues. Germline V gives CDR1 SGHAT, CDR2 FQDESV (reference sequence). The CDR3 sequence is CASSLIRGTEAFF. CDR3 bases: TGTGCCAGCAGCTTAATCAGGGGCACTGAAGCTTTCTTT.

The chain joins TRBV30 to TRBJ2-7, with D tentatively TRBD2 (6 bases). V lost 4 bases to trimming and J lost 3 bases, with 13 bases between them. Germline loops: CDR1 GTSNPN, CDR2 SVGIG (reference sequence). There are 13 residues in the CDR3. The CDR3 region has the DNA TGTGCCTGGACCCCCGGGGGTGGCTACGAGCAGTACTTC. Protein product: CAWTPGGGYEQYF.

The rearrangement joins TRBV25-1 to TRBJ2-2; tentative D call: TRBD2 (6 bases). Trimming took off 7 bases at V and 3 bases at J, with 15 bases between the two ends. This CDR3 region has 15 residues. Germline V lookup: CDR1 MGHDK, CDR2 SYGVNS. The DNA of the CDR3 is TGTGCCAGCACTCACGAGGAGGGGTACACCGGGGAGCTGTTTTTT. Amino acid sequence: CASTHEEGYTGELFF.

The CDR3 DNA is TGTGCCAGCAGCGTAGCGGGGAACTCTGACACCATATATTTT. Its translation: CASSVAGNSDTIYF. The J gene is TRBJ1-3, the V gene TRBV9, with D uncertain. CDR3 size: 14 residues. Per germline, CDR1 SGDLS and CDR2 YYNGEE. With 0 bases removed from V and 8 bases from J, the gap between germline ends came to 12 bases.

V gene TRBV12-3 or TRBV12-4 combines with J gene TRBJ1-4; no clear D. This CDR3 is 11 amino acids long. Trimming cost V 8 bases and J 5 bases, with 6 bases left between them. CDR3 protein: CASLGNEKLFF. The CDR3 nucleotides read TGTGCCAGCCTGGGCAATGAAAAACTGTTTTTT.

Comment on this clone: Germline is not matched at one junction end, which may reflect a read error. The chain recombines TRBV27 with TRBJ1-6, with no clear D. CDR1 is MNHEY and CDR2 is SMNVEV in the germline V gene (reference sequence). This CDR3 spans 12 amino acids. CDR3 protein: CASSFYNSPLHF. The CDR3 DNA reads as TGTGCCAGCAGTTTCTATAACTCACCCCTCCACTTT.

CDR3 residues: CASSLGTGPSYEQYF. The DNA for the CDR3 is TGTGCCAGCAGTTTGGGGACAGGTCCCTCCTACGAGCAGTACTTC. The rearrangement joins TRBV28 to TRBJ2-7; TRBD1 aligns across 8 bases. Germline V CDR1 and CDR2: MDHEN, SYDVKM. The CDR3 has 15 amino acids. The J segment lost 0 bases and the V segment lost 3 bases, leaving 4 bases of the junction unmatched.